Below are 18 T cell receptor beta chains sequenced from a single sample in a study of vaccination effects on CD4 cells after COVID-19. TCRdb's table, derived via immunoSEQ multiplex PCR, lists solely in-frame clones and lacks some. The data contain 20,000 to 25,000 clones, 73% of them singletons. ViraFEST assay sequencing came after antigen-specific CD4+ T cells were expanded with viral peptide pools. Culture lasted roughly 9 days before CD4+ T cell isolation. None of these healthy vaccinees had been infected with SARS-CoV-2 before vaccination. Their antigens are not known. This sample comprised CD4+ T cells from PBMCs cultured with SARS-CoV-2 spike peptides, obtained before COVID-19 vaccination. The receptor set was obtained from a human donor who received a COVID-19 vaccine.

This chain connects TRBV6-5 to TRBJ2-5, with D unclear. Germline CDR1 reads MNHEY; CDR2 reads SVGAGI. V gave up 4 bases and J gave up 5 bases, with 17 bases separating them. This CDR3 spans 15 amino acids. The CDR3 sequence is CASSSTGSGRETQYF. The CDR3 DNA sequence: TGTGCCAGCAGTTCGACCGGCTCCGGGCGGGAGACCCAGTACTTC.

This clone qualifies as medium-sized (0.01 to 0.1%). The V and J genes are TRBV6-1 and TRBJ2-2; 8 bases agree with TRBD2. From germline, CDR1 is MNHNS and CDR2 SASEGT. V dropped 2 bases and J dropped 1; count of bases not matched to a gene: 0. This CDR3 is 15 amino acids long. The DNA of the CDR3 is TGTGCCAGCAGTGAACTAGCGGGGAACACCGGGGAGCTGTTTTTT. This sequence encodes CASSELAGNTGELFF.

This clone was detected a few times. The chain joins TRBV5-1 to TRBJ2-7; D is perhaps TRBD1 (5 bases). Germline-derived CDR1 and CDR2 are SGHRS and YFSETQ. The CDR3 sequence is 15 residues long. V was shortened by 5 bases and J by 7 bases, with 22 bases between the two germline ends. CDR3: CASSTGGGAISEQYF. CDR3 DNA: TGCGCCAGCAGTACGGGCGGTGGGGCGATAAGTGAGCAGTACTTC.

The V call is TRBV5-1, the J call TRBJ2-1; D is possibly TRBD2 (6 bases). The CDR3 consists of 17 residues. With 2 bases removed from V and 4 bases from J, the gap between germline ends came to 19 bases. Germline V gives CDR1 SGHRS, CDR2 YFSETQ. CDR3 nucleotide sequence: TGCGCCAGCAGCTTTCCCGGGCGTCGGGGGAGATACAATGAGCAGTTCTTC. Protein product: CASSFPGRRGRYNEQFF.

The genes are TRBV4-1 and TRBJ2-5; D possibly corresponds to TRBD2 (6 bases). CDR1 is MGHRA and CDR2 is YSYEKL in the germline V gene. The CDR3 runs 15 residues. The ends were cut back, 0 bases at V and 7 bases at J, with 15 bases in the middle. The CDR3 is CASSQESPRGGTQYF. The CDR3 DNA reads as TGCGCCAGCAGCCAAGAAAGTCCGCGGGGAGGGACCCAGTACTTC.

The chain combines TRBV2 with TRBJ2-3; D is uncertain. V was trimmed by 3 bases and J by 0 bases, leaving 7 bases between them. The CDR3 spans 14 residues. From germline, CDR1 is SNHLY and CDR2 FYNNEI. The CDR3 sequence: CASSESVSTDTQYF. As DNA, the CDR3 is TGTGCCAGCAGTGAGTCTGTGAGCACAGATACGCAGTATTTT.

The J gene is TRBJ2-7, the V gene TRBV27; tentatively, D is TRBD2 (6 bases). The germline CDR1 and CDR2 sequences are MNHEY and SMNVEV (reference sequence). With 4 bases removed from V and 7 bases from J, the gap between germline ends came to 17 bases. The CDR3 runs 14 residues. The CDR3 coding sequence is TGTGCCAGCAGTTGGGGGAGGACACCAGGTGAGCAGTACTTC. Amino acids: CASSWGRTPGEQYF.

V gene TRBV11-2 combines with J gene TRBJ2-2; no clear D. The CDR3 consists of 12 residues. The ends were cut back, 5 bases at V and 3 bases at J, with 4 bases in the middle. Germline assignment: CDR1 SGHAT and CDR2 FQNNGV. CDR3 protein: CASSPDTGELFF. The CDR3 DNA reads as TGTGCCAGCAGCCCAGACACCGGGGAGCTGTTTTTT.

This clone was observed a handful of times. V gene TRBV2 combines with J gene TRBJ1-1; D not resolved. CDR1 is SNHLY, CDR2 FYNNEI, per germline. The CDR3 has 12 residues. V gave up 4 bases and J gave up 1 base, with 4 bases separating them. The CDR3 DNA sequence: TGTGCCAGCAGTGCCGGGAACACTGAAGCTTTCTTT. Translation gives CASSAGNTEAFF. The full variable domain, rest sourced from reference TRBV2 and TRBJ1-1, is EPEVTQTPSHQVTQMGQEVILRCVPISNHLYFYWYRQILGQKVEFLVSFYNNEISEKSEIFDDQFSVERPDGSNFTLKIRSTKLEDSAMYFCASSAGNTEAFFGQGTRLTVV.

V and J are TRBV6-6 and TRBJ1-4; 8 nucleotides agree with TRBD1. Germline V lookup: CDR1 MNHNY, CDR2 SVGAGI (reference sequence). V was clipped by 6 bases and J by 6 bases; unmatched bases: 9. The CDR3 consists of 15 residues. The CDR3 loop is CASSRRTGSDEKLFF. The CDR3 DNA reads as TGTGCCAGCAGCCGCCGGACAGGGTCGGATGAAAAACTGTTTTTT.

This clone was recorded only once. The CDR3: CASSSADRSSYEQYF. In DNA form, the CDR3 reads TGTGCCAGCAGCTCAGCGGACAGGAGCTCCTACGAGCAGTACTTC. The chain recombines TRBV5-6 with TRBJ2-7, with 7 bases fitting TRBD1. Trimming cost V 3 bases and J 0 bases; bases outside gene matches: 6. This CDR3 has 15 residues. Germline V gene lookup returns CDR1 SGHDT and CDR2 YYEEEE.

The chain recombines TRBV24-1 with TRBJ2-3; D could derive from TRBD1 or TRBD2 (7 bases each). V was shortened by 7 bases and J by 5 bases, with 24 bases between the two germline ends. The CDR3 spans 17 residues. Germline V gene data show CDR1 as KGHDR and CDR2 as SFDVKD. The DNA of the CDR3 is TGTGCCACCAGGACATTCAGGGGGGGAGAACACAAAGATACGCAGTATTTT. Translation: CATRTFRGGEHKDTQYF.

This chain links TRBV29-1 with TRBJ2-3; D is uncertain. Germline CDR1 SQVTM, CDR2 ANQGSEA. The CDR3 is 13 residues long. The V gene lost 3 bases and the J gene lost 0 bases, with 7 bases spanning the gap. CDR3 DNA: TGCAGCGTTGACTACTTTAGCACAGATACGCAGTATTTT. It yields the protein CSVDYFSTDTQYF.

The V and J genes are TRBV5-1 and TRBJ2-2; 9 bases are shared with TRBD2. Germline-derived CDR1 and CDR2 are SGHRS and YFSETQ. Losses at the gene ends were 5 bases for V and 7 bases for J; bases not matched to a gene: 15. CDR3 length: 17 residues. In DNA form, the CDR3 reads TGCGCCAGCAGAGGTCTCGCGGGAGGGCCCCGGAGCGGGGAGCTGTTTTTT. As protein: CASRGLAGGPRSGELFF.

The genes are TRBV6-6 and TRBJ2-3, with D possibly matching TRBD2 (6 bases). Germline V gene sequence: CDR1 MNHNY, CDR2 SVGAGI (reference sequence). The CDR3 consists of 15 residues. V dropped 4 bases and J dropped 5 bases, with 16 bases sitting between them. The CDR3, as DNA: TGTGCCAGCAGTTTCCGCGGGGCCGTTTTAGATACGCAGTATTTT. It codes for CASSFRGAVLDTQYF.

J is TRBJ2-7 and V is TRBV5-1; D is unresolved. The CDR3 is made up of 14 amino acids. CDR1 is SGHRS and CDR2 is YFSETQ in the germline V gene. V lost 0 bases to trimming and J lost 3 bases, with 10 bases between them. CDR3 amino acids: CASSLALTDYEQYF. The CDR3 DNA is TGCGCCAGCAGCTTGGCATTAACAGACTACGAGCAGTACTTC.

The chain recombines TRBV5-1 with TRBJ2-5; a weak D match, TRBD1 (6 bases). Trimming left V 0 bases short and J 4 bases short, with 13 bases between. CDR1 and CDR2 from the germline V gene are SGHRS and YFSETQ. The CDR3 is made up of 15 amino acids. CDR3 amino acids: CASSLAKGQGETQYF. The CDR3 bases are TGCGCCAGCAGCTTGGCAAAGGGACAAGGAGAGACCCAGTACTTC.

J is TRBJ2-1 and V is TRBV7-9, with TRBD2 matching 13 bases. Trimming took 5 bases from V and 7 from J; bases not matched to a gene: 11. Per germline, CDR1 SEHNR and CDR2 FQNEAQ (reference sequence). This CDR3 has 17 residues. The CDR3 is CASSPTGLAGYRNEQFF. The DNA of the CDR3 is TGTGCCAGCAGCCCGACGGGACTAGCGGGGTATAGAAATGAGCAGTTCTTC.